Each of the 24 T cell receptor beta chains below was sequenced from the same sample in a study of shared clonotypes between healthy human individuals. Profiling relied on immunoSEQ multiplex PCR, and the TCRdb table lists in-frame clones only, not all of them. This sample has 850,000 to 1,200,000 clones, with around 75% found just once. The sequencing sample was made of memory CD4+ T cells sorted from blood. As to subset: CD45RA-negative fraction. The receptors were sampled from a man younger than 35 in good health.

The CDR3 loop is CASSPRGRGGTPQETQYF. DNA of the CDR3: TGTGCCAGTAGTCCCCGGGGTCGCGGCGGGACTCCCCAAGAGACCCAGTACTTC. This chain joins TRBV19 and TRBJ2-5; maybe TRBD2 (6 bases). With 5 bases removed from V and 1 base from J, the gap between germline ends came to 23 bases. Germline-derived CDR1 and CDR2 are LNHDA and SQIVND (reference sequence). This CDR3 spans 18 amino acids.

The J gene is TRBJ1-6, the V gene TRBV5-6; 9 nucleotides agree with TRBD1. The ends lost 4 bases at V and 6 bases at J; junction bases unmatched: 5. Germline V gives CDR1 SGHDT, CDR2 YYEEEE. The CDR3 covers 15 residues. The CDR3 bases are TGTGCCAGCAGCGCACAGGGGGCGCTTAATTCACCCCTCCACTTT. Translated: CASSAQGALNSPLHF.

This clone was observed a single time. The chain is built from TRBV18 and TRBJ2-5, with D possibly called TRBD1 or TRBD2 (5 bases each). The CDR3 is 15 residues long. V was cut by 8 bases and J by 2 bases, with 18 bases left in between. Germline values: CDR1 KGHSH, CDR2 LQKENI. The CDR3 sequence is CASAILGTSQETQYF. The CDR3 DNA reads as TGTGCCAGCGCCATCCTGGGGACCTCACAAGAGACCCAGTACTTC.

The chain couples TRBV5-4 to TRBJ1-3; 7 nucleotides agree with TRBD1. V gave up 1 base and J gave up 4 bases; unmatched junction bases: 5. Germline CDR1 and CDR2: SGHNT and YYREEE (reference sequence). The CDR3 spans 15 residues. This chain's CDR3 is CASSLKGAGGNTIYF. For the CDR3, the DNA is TGTGCCAGCAGCTTGAAGGGGGCTGGGGGAAACACCATATATTTT.

About this clone itself: The sample carries other DNA sequences with the same CDR3. The genes are TRBV7-2 and TRBJ2-7, with D perhaps TRBD2 (5 bases). The CDR3 consists of 13 residues. Germline CDR1 SGHTA, CDR2 FQGNSA. V lost 6 bases and J 3 bases, leaving 12 bases between the germline ends. The CDR3 bases are TGTGCCAGCAGTCTCGGACTTAACTACGAGCAGTACTTC. It specifies CASSLGLNYEQYF.

Regarding this clone: The same CDR3 is also encoded by other DNA sequences in this sample. The chain joins TRBV5-1 to TRBJ2-7; D is undetermined. Deletions cut 0 bases from V and 0 bases from J, with 4 bases between. CDR3 length equals 13 residues. Germline-derived CDR1 and CDR2 are SGHRS and YFSETQ. CDR3 DNA sequence: TGCGCCAGCAGCTTGGACACCTCCTACGAGCAGTACTTC. The encoded protein is CASSLDTSYEQYF. The full variable domain, in which reference TRBV5-1 and TRBJ2-7 provide the parts outside the CDR3, is KAGVTQTPRYLIKTRGQQVTLSCSPISGHRSVSWYQQTPGQGLQFLFEYFSETQRNKGNFPGRFSGRQFSNSRSEMNVSTLELGDSALYLCASSLDTSYEQYFGPGTRLTVT.

In its sample, this clone was seen a few times. The rearrangement links TRBV2 to TRBJ2-5; TRBD1 might be the D (6 bases). The germline V gene encodes CDR1 SNHLY and CDR2 FYNNEI. Trimming stripped 5 bases from V and 2 bases from J, with 15 bases between. The CDR3 sequence is 15 residues long. CDR3 loop: CASSLRVGQQETQYF. Here the CDR3 DNA reads TGTGCCAGCAGTCTAAGGGTCGGACAGCAAGAGACCCAGTACTTC.

This clone was observed a few times. The CDR3 sequence: CASSFGGRQTGELFF. The DNA for the CDR3 is TGTGCCAGCAGCTTCGGCGGGAGACAAACCGGGGAGCTGTTTTTT. The chain combines TRBV5-5 with TRBJ2-2; 7 bases agree with TRBD2. The CDR3 covers 15 residues. The J segment lost 5 bases and the V segment lost 2 bases, leaving 6 bases of the junction unmatched. Germline CDR1 and CDR2: SGHKS and YYEKEE (reference sequence).

The chain has TRBV28 and TRBJ1-4; D uncertain. V lost 2 bases and J lost 7, with 11 bases in between. The germline CDR1 and CDR2 sequences are MDHEN and SYDVKM. CDR3 length: 14 amino acids. The CDR3: CASSLMAGSEKLFF. In nucleotides, the CDR3 is TGTGCCAGCAGTTTAATGGCAGGAAGTGAAAAACTGTTTTTT.

The V call is TRBV7-9, the J call TRBJ2-1, with 13 bases fitting TRBD2. Germline V gene sequence: CDR1 SEHNR, CDR2 FQNEAQ (reference sequence). V trimming: 5 bases; J trimming: 8 bases; junction bases outside the gene matches: 12. The CDR3 is 17 amino acids. The CDR3 here is CASSPNSGTSGVYEQFF. The CDR3 nucleotides read TGTGCCAGCAGCCCTAACTCCGGGACTAGCGGGGTTTATGAGCAGTTCTTC.

CDR3 amino acids: CASSSGELAIQYF. CDR3 nucleotides: TGCGCCAGCAGTTCCGGGGAGCTGGCCATTCAGTACTTC. The chain combines TRBV5-1 with TRBJ2-4; a possible D gene is TRBD2 (5 bases). The germline V gene encodes CDR1 SGHRS and CDR2 YFSETQ. The CDR3 runs to 13 residues. Trimming took 5 bases from V and 9 from J, leaving 15 bases between them.

This clone was found a few times. This sequence joins TRBV28 and TRBJ2-4; D assignment may be TRBD1 or TRBD2 (6 bases each). CDR1 and CDR2 from the germline V gene are MDHEN and SYDVKM. There are 14 residues in the CDR3. Trimming removed 7 bases at V and 6 bases at J, with 16 bases between. The CDR3, as DNA: TGTGCCAGCACCCTAGGGGGGCCGGCAAACATTCAGTACTTC. Translation gives CASTLGGPANIQYF.

This clone was seen repeatedly, ten times or more. The rearrangement joins TRBV2 to TRBJ2-2; TRBD2 is a possible D gene (6 bases). The CDR3 runs to 13 residues. Germline V CDR1 and CDR2: SNHLY, FYNNEI. V lost 7 bases and J 5 bases, leaving 11 bases between the germline ends. The CDR3 reads CASKDRETGELFF. The CDR3 region has the DNA TGTGCCAGCAAAGACCGGGAGACCGGGGAGCTGTTTTTT. The full variable domain, completed using reference TRBV2 and TRBJ2-2, is EPEVTQTPSHQVTQMGQEVILRCVPISNHLYFYWYRQILGQKVEFLVSFYNNEISEKSEIFDDQFSVERPDGSNFTLKIRSTKLEDSAMYFCASKDRETGELFFGEGSRLTVL.

This sequence joins TRBV5-5 and TRBJ1-6; 7 positions agree with TRBD1. The J segment lost 10 bases and the V segment lost 3 bases, leaving 10 bases of the junction unmatched. The CDR3 consists of 15 residues. From germline, CDR1 is SGHKS and CDR2 YYEKEE (reference sequence). CDR3 in DNA: TGTGCCAGCAGCTCAACGGACAGGTTCGGGTCACCCCTCCACTTT. Its translation: CASSSTDRFGSPLHF.

This chain joins TRBV5-4 and TRBJ2-2; D is perhaps TRBD2 (5 bases). Trimming pared 3 bases from V and 1 base from J, leaving 7 bases between. Germline V lookup: CDR1 SGHNT, CDR2 YYREEE (reference sequence). CDR3 size: 14 residues. The CDR3 reads CASSSSGNTGELFF. CDR3 bases: TGTGCCAGCAGCTCAAGCGGGAACACCGGGGAGCTGTTTTTT.

This clone showed up just a few times. The V call is TRBV2, the J call TRBJ1-6, with a tentative D call TRBD1 (5 bases). V was shortened by 1 base and J by 9 bases, with 7 bases between the two germline ends. Germline V gives CDR1 SNHLY, CDR2 FYNNEI. The CDR3 runs to 13 residues. CDR3 in amino acids: CASSEGGRSPLHF. DNA for the CDR3: TGTGCCAGCAGTGAAGGGGGCCGTTCACCCCTCCACTTT.

V and J are TRBV2 and TRBJ2-2; D might be TRBD1 or TRBD2, each matching 5 bases. Germline CDR1 is SNHLY and CDR2 is FYNNEI. Deletions cut 5 bases from V and 3 bases from J, with 16 bases between. The CDR3 covers 16 residues. CDR3 DNA: TGTGCCAGCAGTAATCAGGGTGGAGGATACACCGGGGAGCTGTTTTTT. This translates into CASSNQGGGYTGELFF.

The chain is built from TRBV30 and TRBJ2-2; the D is unclear. CDR1 is GTSNPN, CDR2 SVGIG, per germline (reference sequence). This CDR3 region has 16 residues. V shed 0 bases and J shed 5 bases, with 16 bases lying between them. The CDR3 protein is CAWSVQGLLRTGELFF. CDR3 coding DNA: TGTGCCTGGAGTGTACAAGGTTTGCTAAGGACCGGGGAGCTGTTTTTT.

The chain joins TRBV14 to TRBJ2-5, with D possibly matching TRBD1 (6 bases). The CDR3 spans 13 residues. V was trimmed by 6 bases and J by 5 bases, leaving 13 bases between them. Germline CDR1 reads SGHDN; CDR2 reads FVKESK. The CDR3 protein is CASRDRGRETQYF. CDR3 DNA: TGTGCCAGCAGGGACAGAGGAAGGGAGACCCAGTACTTC.

This chain uses TRBV5-6 with TRBJ1-5, with 8 bases aligning to TRBD1. J was trimmed by 5 bases and V by 2 bases; bases with no gene match: 6. The CDR3 totals 15 residues. Per germline, CDR1 SGHDT and CDR2 YYEEEE. CDR3 loop: CASSFYGQGYQPQHF. The CDR3 bases are TGTGCCAGCAGCTTTTACGGACAGGGTTATCAGCCCCAGCATTTT.

To note about this clone: Relative to the germline gene, one junction end is altered; a read error may explain this. CDR3 loop: CASSSRIGTSVIF. CDR3 bases: TGTGCCAGCAGCTCCAGGATCGGGACTAGCGTTATTTTC. This chain links TRBV7-9 with TRBJ2-7; 10 bases map to TRBD2. CDR1 and CDR2 (germline): SEHNR, FQNEAQ (reference sequence). The CDR3 has 13 amino acids.

This clone was seen more than once but under ten times. The CDR3 DNA sequence: TGTGCCAGCAGTAGAACAGGGGCTGGGAACACTGAAGCTTTCTTT. Translated, it gives CASSRTGAGNTEAFF. The chain carries TRBV27 and TRBJ1-1; 7 nucleotides match TRBD1. CDR3 length: 15 amino acids. V trimming: 5 bases; J trimming: 1 base; junction bases outside the gene matches: 7. CDR1 and CDR2 from the germline V gene are MNHEY and SMNVEV (reference sequence).

The chain couples TRBV6-5 to TRBJ2-7; D gene ambiguous. Per germline, CDR1 MNHEY and CDR2 SVGAGI. V was pared by 2 bases and J by 2 bases, with 10 bases between. The CDR3 length is 14 residues. The CDR3 DNA sequence: TGTGCCAGCAGTTACACGAGAGGACCCTACGAGCAGTACTTC. Translating gives CASSYTRGPYEQYF.

The gene calls are TRBV2 and TRBJ1-6; D is undetermined. V was trimmed by 8 bases and J by 8 bases, leaving 16 bases between them. CDR3 length: 14 amino acids. CDR1 and CDR2 from the germline V gene are SNHLY and FYNNEI. This CDR3 is CASEDGPRYSPLHF. CDR3 nucleotide sequence: TGTGCCAGCGAAGACGGTCCACGGTATTCACCCCTCCACTTT.